The clone carrying this TCR beta chain was seen a handful of times. What it recognizes is unknown. The identical CDR3 is also encoded by other nucleotide sequences in the sample. The whole isolated RNA underwent reverse transcription, so sequencing captured expressed TCRB transcripts. Data came from immunoSEQ multiplex PCR; TCRdb stores just in-frame clones and leaves some out. The table records some 350,000 clones, roughly a tenth of them present only once. From germline, CDR1 is SGHRS and CDR2 YFSETQ. This CDR3 is built from 11 residues. Trimming removed 4 bases from V and 5 bases from J, with 6 bases in between. These data come from a study of beta chain features in type 1 diabetes. Study outcomes and limitations: A moderate, significant TCRB CDR3 shortening appeared in type 1 diabetes across four CD4+ subsets. Patients' naive, central memory and regulatory TCRB repertoires appeared more alike than those of healthy donors. Diminished insertions and augmented deletions at VDJ junctions characterized type 1 diabetes patients.

The chain couples TRBV5-1 to TRBJ2-5; possibly TRBD2 for D (5 bases). The TCR was taken from a man aged 30 to 39 with type 1 diabetes. The material sequenced was central memory CD4+ T cells from blood. The CDR3 bases are TGCGCCAGCAGCCCGGGGGAGACCCAGTACTTC. Its protein is CASSPGETQYF. Filled out from reference TRBV5-1 and TRBJ2-5, the complete variable domain reads KAGVTQTPRYLIKTRGQQVTLSCSPISGHRSVSWYQQTPGQGLQFLFEYFSETQRNKGNFPGRFSGRQFSNSRSEMNVSTLELGDSALYLCASSPGETQYFGPGTRLLVL.